This TCR beta chain was captured in a study of blood T cell repertoires in COVID-19. CDR1 KGHDR and CDR2 SFDVKD come from the germline V gene. This CDR3 region has 16 residues. The trim removed 4 bases at V and 7 bases at J, leaving 8 bases unmatched. The table came from immunoSEQ multiplex PCR; TCRdb's copy has only in-frame clones and leaves some out. The data contain fewer than 200,000 clones, about 83% of them seen just once; the ten biggest clones take up roughly 8%. This chain joins TRBV24-1 and TRBJ2-2; 10 bases fit TRBD2. The sequence was collected from a man aged 35-49 years who had recovered from COVID-19. Material for sequencing was peripheral blood. CDR3 DNA sequence: TGTGCCACCAGTGACCCCATACTAGCGGGAAACGGGGAGCTGTTTTTT. Translation gives CATSDPILAGNGELFF.